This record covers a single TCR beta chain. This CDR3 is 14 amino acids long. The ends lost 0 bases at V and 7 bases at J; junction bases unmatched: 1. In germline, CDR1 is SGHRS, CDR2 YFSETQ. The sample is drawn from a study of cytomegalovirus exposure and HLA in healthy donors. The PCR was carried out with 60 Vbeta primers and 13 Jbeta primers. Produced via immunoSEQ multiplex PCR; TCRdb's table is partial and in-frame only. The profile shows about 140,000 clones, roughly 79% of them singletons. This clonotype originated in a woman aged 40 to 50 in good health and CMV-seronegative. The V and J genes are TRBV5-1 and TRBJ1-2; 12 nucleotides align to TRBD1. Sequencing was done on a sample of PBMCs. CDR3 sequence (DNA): TGCGCCAGCAGCTTGGCGGGACAGGGGGCTGGCTACACCTTC. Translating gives CASSLAGQGAGYTF.